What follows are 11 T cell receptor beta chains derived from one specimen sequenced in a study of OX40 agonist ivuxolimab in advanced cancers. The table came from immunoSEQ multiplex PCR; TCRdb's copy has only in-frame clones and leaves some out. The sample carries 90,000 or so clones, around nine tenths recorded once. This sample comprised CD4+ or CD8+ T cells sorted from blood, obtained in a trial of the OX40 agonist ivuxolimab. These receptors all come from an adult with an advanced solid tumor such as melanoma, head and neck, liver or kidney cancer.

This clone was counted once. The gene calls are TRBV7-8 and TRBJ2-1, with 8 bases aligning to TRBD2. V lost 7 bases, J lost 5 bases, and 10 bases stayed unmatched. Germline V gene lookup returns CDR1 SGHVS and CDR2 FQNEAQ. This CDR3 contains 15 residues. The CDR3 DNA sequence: TGTGCCAGCAAAGCGTCTAGCGGGTACAACAATGAGCAGTTCTTC. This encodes CASKASSGYNNEQFF. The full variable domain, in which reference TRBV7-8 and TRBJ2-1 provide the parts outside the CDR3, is GAGVSQSPRYKVAKRGQDVALRCDPISGHVSLFWYQQALGQGPEFLTYFQNEAQLDKSGLPSDRFFAERPEGSVSTLKIQRTQQEDSAVYLCASKASSGYNNEQFFGPGTRLTVL.

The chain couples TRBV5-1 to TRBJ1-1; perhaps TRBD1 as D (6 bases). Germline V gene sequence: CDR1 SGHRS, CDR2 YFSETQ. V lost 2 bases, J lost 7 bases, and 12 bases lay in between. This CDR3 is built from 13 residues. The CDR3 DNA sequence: TGCGCCAGCAGCTTCGCAGGGGAGAATGAAGCTTTCTTT. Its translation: CASSFAGENEAFF.

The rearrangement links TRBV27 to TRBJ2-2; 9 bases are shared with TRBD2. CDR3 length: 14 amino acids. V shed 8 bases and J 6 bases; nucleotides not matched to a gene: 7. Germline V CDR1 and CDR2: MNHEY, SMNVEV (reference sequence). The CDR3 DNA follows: TGTGCCAGCCGGGCTAGCGGGGTCGCCGGGGAGCTGTTTTTT. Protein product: CASRASGVAGELFF.

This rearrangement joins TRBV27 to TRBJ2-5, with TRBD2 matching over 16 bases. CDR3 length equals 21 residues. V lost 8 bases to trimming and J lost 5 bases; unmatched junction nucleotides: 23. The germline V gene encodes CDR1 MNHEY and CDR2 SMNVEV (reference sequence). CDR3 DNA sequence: TGTGCCAGCGGCCGCGGAGGGGGCACCGGGACTAGCGGGAGGGCCACGGAGACCCAGTACTTC. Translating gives CASGRGGGTGTSGRATETQYF.

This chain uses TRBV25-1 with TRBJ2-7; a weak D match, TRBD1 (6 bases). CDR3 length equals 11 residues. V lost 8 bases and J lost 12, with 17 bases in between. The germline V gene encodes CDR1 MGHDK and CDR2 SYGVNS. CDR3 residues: CASGGQFRWYF. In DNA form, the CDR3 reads TGTGCCAGCGGTGGACAGTTCCGGTGGTACTTC.

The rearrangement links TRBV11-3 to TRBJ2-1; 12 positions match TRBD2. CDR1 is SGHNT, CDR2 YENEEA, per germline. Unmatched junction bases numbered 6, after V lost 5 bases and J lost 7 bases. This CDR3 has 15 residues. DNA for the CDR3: TGTGCCAGCAGCACTAGACTAGCGGGAGTTAATGAGCAGTTCTTC. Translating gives CASSTRLAGVNEQFF.

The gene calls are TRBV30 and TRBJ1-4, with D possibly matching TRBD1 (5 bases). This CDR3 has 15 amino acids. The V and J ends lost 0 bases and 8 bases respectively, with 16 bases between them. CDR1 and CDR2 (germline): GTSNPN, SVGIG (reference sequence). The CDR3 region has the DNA TGTGCCTGGAGTGTACTTTCAGGGTGGAGAGAAAAACTGTTTTTT. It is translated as CAWSVLSGWREKLFF.

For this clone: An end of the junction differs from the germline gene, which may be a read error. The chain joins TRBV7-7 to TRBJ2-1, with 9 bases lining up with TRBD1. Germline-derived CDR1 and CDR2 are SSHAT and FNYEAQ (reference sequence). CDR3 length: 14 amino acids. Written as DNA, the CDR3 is TGTGCTAGCAGCTTTGGGGGACAGGGTAATGAGCAGTTCTTC. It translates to CASSFGGQGNEQFF.

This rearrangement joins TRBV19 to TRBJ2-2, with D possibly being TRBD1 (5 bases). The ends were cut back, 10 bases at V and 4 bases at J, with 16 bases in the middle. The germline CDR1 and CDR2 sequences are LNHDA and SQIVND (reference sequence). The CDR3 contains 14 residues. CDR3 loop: CATSWQGGTGELFF. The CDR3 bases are TGTGCCACCTCTTGGCAGGGTGGCACCGGGGAGCTGTTTTTT.

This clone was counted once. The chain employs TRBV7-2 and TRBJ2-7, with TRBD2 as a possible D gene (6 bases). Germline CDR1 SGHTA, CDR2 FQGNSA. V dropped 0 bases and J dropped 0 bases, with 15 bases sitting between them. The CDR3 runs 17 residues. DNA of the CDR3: TGTGCCAGCAGCTTAGCCGTCCAAGTGGGAGGCTCCTACGAGCAGTACTTC. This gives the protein CASSLAVQVGGSYEQYF.

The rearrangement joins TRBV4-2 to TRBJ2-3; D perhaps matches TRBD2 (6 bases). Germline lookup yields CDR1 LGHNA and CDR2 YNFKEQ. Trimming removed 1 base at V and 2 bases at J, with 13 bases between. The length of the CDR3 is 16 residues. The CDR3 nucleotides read TGTGCCAGCAGCCAAGTCCAGCGGGTACCCACAGATACGCAGTATTTT. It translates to CASSQVQRVPTDTQYF.